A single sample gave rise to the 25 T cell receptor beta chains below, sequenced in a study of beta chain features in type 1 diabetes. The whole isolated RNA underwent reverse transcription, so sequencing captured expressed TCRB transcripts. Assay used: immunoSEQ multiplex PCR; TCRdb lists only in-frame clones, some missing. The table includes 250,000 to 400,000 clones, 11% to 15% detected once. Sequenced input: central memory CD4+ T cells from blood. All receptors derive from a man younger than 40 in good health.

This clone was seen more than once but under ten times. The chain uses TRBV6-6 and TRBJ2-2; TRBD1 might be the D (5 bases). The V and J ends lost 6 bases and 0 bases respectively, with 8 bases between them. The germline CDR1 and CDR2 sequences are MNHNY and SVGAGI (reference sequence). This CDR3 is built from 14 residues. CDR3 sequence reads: CASSPTANTGELFF. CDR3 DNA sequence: TGTGCCAGCAGCCCGACAGCGAACACCGGGGAGCTGTTTTTT.

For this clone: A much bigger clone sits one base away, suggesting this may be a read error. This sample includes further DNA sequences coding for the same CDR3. CDR3 sequence: CASSFREKLFF. The CDR3 nucleotides read TGTGCCAGCAGCTTCCGAGAAAAACTGTTTTTT. The V gene is TRBV11-2, the J gene TRBJ1-4, with D hard to call. CDR1 is SGHAT, CDR2 FQNNGV, per germline. Trimming stripped 3 bases from V and 8 bases from J, with 4 bases between. The CDR3 loop spans 11 amino acids.

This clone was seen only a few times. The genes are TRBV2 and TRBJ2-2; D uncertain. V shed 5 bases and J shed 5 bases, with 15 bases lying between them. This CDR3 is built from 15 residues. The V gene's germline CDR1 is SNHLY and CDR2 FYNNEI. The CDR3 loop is CASSPDVVGTGELFF. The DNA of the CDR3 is TGTGCCAGCAGTCCGGACGTAGTGGGGACCGGGGAGCTGTTTTTT.

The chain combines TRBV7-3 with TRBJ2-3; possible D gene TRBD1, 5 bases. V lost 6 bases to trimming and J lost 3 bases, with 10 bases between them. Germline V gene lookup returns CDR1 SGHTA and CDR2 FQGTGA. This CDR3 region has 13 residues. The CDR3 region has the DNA TGTGCCAGCAGTGAGGCAGGGACAGATACGCAGTATTTT. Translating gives CASSEAGTDTQYF.

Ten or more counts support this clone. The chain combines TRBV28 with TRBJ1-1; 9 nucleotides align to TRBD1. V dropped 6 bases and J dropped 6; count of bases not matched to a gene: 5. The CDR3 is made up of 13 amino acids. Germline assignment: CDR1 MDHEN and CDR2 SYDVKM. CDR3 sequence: CASRLQGASEAFF. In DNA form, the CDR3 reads TGTGCCAGCAGGTTACAGGGGGCCTCTGAAGCTTTCTTT.

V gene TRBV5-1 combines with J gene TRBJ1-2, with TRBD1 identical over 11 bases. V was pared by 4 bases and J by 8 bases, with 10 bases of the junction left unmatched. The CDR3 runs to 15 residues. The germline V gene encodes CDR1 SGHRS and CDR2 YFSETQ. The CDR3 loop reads CASSLGGQGAGGYTF. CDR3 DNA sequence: TGCGCCAGCAGCCTAGGAGGACAGGGGGCTGGAGGCTACACCTTC.

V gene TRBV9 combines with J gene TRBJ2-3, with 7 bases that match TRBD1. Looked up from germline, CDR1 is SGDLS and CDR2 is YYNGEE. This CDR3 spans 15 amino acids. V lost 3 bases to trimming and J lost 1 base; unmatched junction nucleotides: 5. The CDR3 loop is CASSAITGGTDTQYF. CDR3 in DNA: TGTGCCAGCAGCGCAATTACAGGGGGCACAGATACGCAGTATTTT.

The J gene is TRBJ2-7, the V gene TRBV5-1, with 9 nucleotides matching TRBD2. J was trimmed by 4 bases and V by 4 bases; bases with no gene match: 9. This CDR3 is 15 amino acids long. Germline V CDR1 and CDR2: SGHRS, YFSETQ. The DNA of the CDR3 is TGCGCCAGCAGCCCCCTAGCGGGGATAGAATACGAGCAGTACTTC. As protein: CASSPLAGIEYEQYF.

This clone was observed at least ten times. The CDR3 nucleotides are TGTGCCTGGAGTGAAGGGACAGGGGCCTACGAGCAGTACGTC. Protein: CAWSEGTGAYEQYV. The chain is built from TRBV30 and TRBJ2-7, with 10 bases matching TRBD1. The CDR3 has 14 residues. V lost 1 base and J lost 2; bases outside the gene matches: 2. CDR1 and CDR2 from the germline V gene are GTSNPN and SVGIG (reference sequence).

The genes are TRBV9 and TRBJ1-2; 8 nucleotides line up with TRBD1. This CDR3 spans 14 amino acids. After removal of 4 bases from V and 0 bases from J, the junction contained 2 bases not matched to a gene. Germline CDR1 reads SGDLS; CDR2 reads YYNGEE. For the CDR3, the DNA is TGTGCCAGCAGCACGGGACAGGCTAACTATGGCTACACCTTC. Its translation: CASSTGQANYGYTF.

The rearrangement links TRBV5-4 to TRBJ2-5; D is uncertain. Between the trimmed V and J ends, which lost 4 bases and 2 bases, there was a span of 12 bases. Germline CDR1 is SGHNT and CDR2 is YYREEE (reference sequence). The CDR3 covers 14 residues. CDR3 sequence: CASSKPGLQETQYF. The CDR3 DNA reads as TGTGCCAGCAGCAAACCCGGGTTACAAGAGACCCAGTACTTC.

The CDR3 is CASSRRGNSGNTIYF. The CDR3 nucleotides are TGTGCCAGCAGTCGGAGGGGCAACTCTGGAAACACCATATATTTT. This chain links TRBV6-5 with TRBJ1-3, with D possibly matching TRBD1 (5 bases). Per the germline V gene, CDR1 is MNHEY and CDR2 is SVGAGI. The V end lost 5 bases, the J end lost 0 bases, and 11 bases lay between the germline ends. The CDR3 contains 15 residues.

In DNA form, the CDR3 reads TGTGCCAGCAGTGGCGGGACTAGCGGGAGCCTACCTAGCTCCTACAATGAGCAGTTCTTC. The encoded protein is CASSGGTSGSLPSSYNEQFF. The chain joins TRBV2 to TRBJ2-1; TRBD2 aligns across 14 bases. The V gene's germline CDR1 is SNHLY and CDR2 FYNNEI. The CDR3 sequence is 20 residues long. Germline trimming cut 4 bases from V and 0 bases from J; bases unmatched to any gene: 11.

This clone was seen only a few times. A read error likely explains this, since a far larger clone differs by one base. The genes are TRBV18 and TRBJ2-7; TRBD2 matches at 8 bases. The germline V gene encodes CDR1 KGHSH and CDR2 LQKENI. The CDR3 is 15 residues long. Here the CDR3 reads CACSPRAGGSHEQYF. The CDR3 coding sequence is TGTGCCTGCTCACCACGGGCGGGGGGCAGCCACGAGCAGTACTTC.

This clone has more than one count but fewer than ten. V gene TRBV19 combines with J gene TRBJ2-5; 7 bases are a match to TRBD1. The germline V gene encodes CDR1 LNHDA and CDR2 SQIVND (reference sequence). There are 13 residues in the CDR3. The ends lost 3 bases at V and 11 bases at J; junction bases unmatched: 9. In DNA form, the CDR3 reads TGTGCCAGTAGTATCGAATTATCGGGACAGCAGTACTTC. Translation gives CASSIELSGQQYF.

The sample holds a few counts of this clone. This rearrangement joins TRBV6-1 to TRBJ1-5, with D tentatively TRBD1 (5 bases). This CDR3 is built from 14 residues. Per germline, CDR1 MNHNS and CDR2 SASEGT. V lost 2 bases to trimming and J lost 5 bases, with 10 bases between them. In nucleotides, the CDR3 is TGTGCCAGCAGTGAACGTGTGGGGCATCAGCCCCAGCATTTT. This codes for CASSERVGHQPQHF.

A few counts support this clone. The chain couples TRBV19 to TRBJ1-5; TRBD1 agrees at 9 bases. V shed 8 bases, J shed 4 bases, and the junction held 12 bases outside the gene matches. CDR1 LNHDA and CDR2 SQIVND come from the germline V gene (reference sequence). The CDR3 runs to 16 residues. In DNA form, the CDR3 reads TGTGCCAGTGGTGGAAGGGACAGGGAAACTAATCAGCCCCAGCATTTT. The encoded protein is CASGGRDRETNQPQHF. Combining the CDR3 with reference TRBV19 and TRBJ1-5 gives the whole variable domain DGGITQSPKYLFRKEGQNVTLSCEQNLNHDAMYWYRQDPGQGLRLIYYSQIVNDFQKGDIAEGYSVSREKKESFPLTVTSAQKNPTAFYLCASGGRDRETNQPQHFGDGTRLSIL.

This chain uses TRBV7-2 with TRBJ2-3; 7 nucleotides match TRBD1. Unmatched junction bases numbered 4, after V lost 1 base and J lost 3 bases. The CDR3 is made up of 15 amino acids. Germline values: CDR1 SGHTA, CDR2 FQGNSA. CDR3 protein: CASSLDRGRTDTQYF. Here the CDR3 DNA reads TGTGCCAGCAGCTTAGACAGGGGCAGGACAGATACGCAGTATTTT.

CDR3 nucleotides: TGTGCCTGGAAACTAGCGGGAGGAGAGACCCAGTACTTC. Encoded protein: CAWKLAGGETQYF. This chain uses TRBV30 with TRBJ2-5, with 12 nucleotides matching TRBD2. Trimming took 4 bases from V and 4 from J; bases not matched to a gene: 1. This CDR3 region has 13 residues. Germline CDR1 GTSNPN, CDR2 SVGIG (reference sequence).

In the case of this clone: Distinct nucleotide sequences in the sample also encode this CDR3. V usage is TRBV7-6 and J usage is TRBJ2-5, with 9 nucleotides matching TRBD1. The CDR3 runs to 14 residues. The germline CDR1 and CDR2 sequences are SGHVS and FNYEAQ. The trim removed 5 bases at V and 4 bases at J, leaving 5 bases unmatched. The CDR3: CASSRGQGLETQYF. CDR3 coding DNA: TGTGCCAGCAGCCGAGGACAGGGGTTAGAGACCCAGTACTTC.

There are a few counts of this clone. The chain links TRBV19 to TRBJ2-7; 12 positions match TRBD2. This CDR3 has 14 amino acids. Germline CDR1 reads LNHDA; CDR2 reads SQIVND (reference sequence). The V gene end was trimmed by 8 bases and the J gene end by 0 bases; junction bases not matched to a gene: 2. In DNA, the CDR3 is TGTGCCAGTCAGACTAGCGGGAGCTCCTACGAGCAGTACGTC. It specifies CASQTSGSSYEQYV.

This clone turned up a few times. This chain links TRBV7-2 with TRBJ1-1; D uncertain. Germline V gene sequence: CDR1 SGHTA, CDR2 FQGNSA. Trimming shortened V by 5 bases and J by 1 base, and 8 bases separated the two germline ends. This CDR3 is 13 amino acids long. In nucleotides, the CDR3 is TGTGCCAGCAGCCCCCCGAGGAACACTGAAGCTTTCTTT. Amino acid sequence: CASSPPRNTEAFF.

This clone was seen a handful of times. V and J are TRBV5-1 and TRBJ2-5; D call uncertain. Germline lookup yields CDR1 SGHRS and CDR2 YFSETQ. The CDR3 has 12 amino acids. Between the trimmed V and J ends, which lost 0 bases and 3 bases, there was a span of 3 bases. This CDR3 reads CASSLAKETQYF. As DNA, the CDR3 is TGCGCCAGCAGCTTGGCCAAAGAGACCCAGTACTTC. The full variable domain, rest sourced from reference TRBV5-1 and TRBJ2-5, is KAGVTQTPRYLIKTRGQQVTLSCSPISGHRSVSWYQQTPGQGLQFLFEYFSETQRNKGNFPGRFSGRQFSNSRSEMNVSTLELGDSALYLCASSLAKETQYFGPGTRLLVL.

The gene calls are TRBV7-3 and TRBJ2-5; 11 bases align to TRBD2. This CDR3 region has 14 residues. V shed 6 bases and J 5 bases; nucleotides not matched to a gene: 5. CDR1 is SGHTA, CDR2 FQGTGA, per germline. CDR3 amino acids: CASRPTSGSETQYF. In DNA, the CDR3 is TGTGCCAGCAGGCCTACTAGCGGGAGCGAGACCCAGTACTTC. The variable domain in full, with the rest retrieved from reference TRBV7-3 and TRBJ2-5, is GAGVSQTPSNKVTEKGKYVELRCDPISGHTALYWYRQSLGQGPEFLIYFQGTGAADDSGLPNDRFFAVRPEGSVSTLKIQRTERGDSAVYLCASRPTSGSETQYFGPGTRLLVL.

The CDR3 region is CASSPQRQDFTEAFF. CDR3 nucleotide sequence: TGTGCCAGCTCACCACAAAGACAGGATTTCACTGAAGCTTTCTTT. The rearrangement joins TRBV18 to TRBJ1-1, with D tentatively TRBD1 (6 bases). The CDR3 has 15 residues. V was clipped by 1 base and J by 4 bases, with 13 bases between them. The germline V gene encodes CDR1 KGHSH and CDR2 LQKENI.